This entry is about one TCR beta chain. The antigen remains undetermined. Germline values: CDR1 SGDLS, CDR2 YYNGEE. Deletions cut 4 bases from V and 8 bases from J, with 18 bases between. The CDR3 totals 14 residues. The study sequenced TCR beta in blood CD8+ and CD4+ T cells. In contrast to the negatively isolated CD8+ and CD4+ T cells, TEMRA cells were FACS-enriched. This specimen comes from a study of CD8 T cells in Susac syndrome. Study observations and caveats: The Susac syndrome CD4+ T cell repertoires displayed no clonal expansion. The study recognized that the number of individuals in its TCR sequencing and HLA analysis was relatively small.

cDNA came from about 0.5 to 1 ug RNA primed by random hexamers. TCRdb fed the immunoSEQ multiplex PCR reads into MiXCR, producing one record per CDR3 protein. The sample lists about 190,000 distinct CDR3 sequences; 90% to 96% were seen once. The sequence came from a human donor with Susac syndrome. The rearrangement links TRBV9 to TRBJ1-2, with a weak D call TRBD1 (5 bases). Sequencing was carried out using CD4+ T cells from PBMCs. The CDR3 sequence is CASSLQPGRDGYTF. CDR3 DNA sequence: TGTGCCAGCAGCCTACAACCGGGCAGGGACGGCTACACCTTC.